This TCR beta chain was profiled in a study of blood T cell repertoires in COVID-19. Study at large: Samples came from the United States, Italy and Spain, spanning acute and convalescent COVID-19. Sources were T cells, B-cell-depleted T cells, or PBMCs; the material itself was cDNA or gDNA.

In the authors' workflow: Estimation of nucleated cell counts was performed using reference gene primer amplification. Using immunoSEQ multiplex PCR, the repertoire was profiled, and TCRdb retains in-frame clones only, with some absent. That table is the source of V, J and clone size, and D and trimming were worked out from the DNA. The sample has 270,000 or so clones, about 86% seen once. The Seattle patients, enrolled during active infection, were followed longitudinally. Germline V gives CDR1 MDHEN, CDR2 SYDVKM. The ends were cut back, 2 bases at V and 3 bases at J, with 17 bases in the middle. The CDR3 extends over 16 amino acids.

Sequences were obtained from peripheral blood. This chain connects TRBV28 to TRBJ2-7; no clear D. This receptor was identified in a young woman with COVID-19, enrolled during active disease. The CDR3 DNA reads as TGTGCCAGCAGTTTAACCGTGGCGACTCTAATCTACGAGCAGTACTTC. As protein: CASSLTVATLIYEQYF.